This passage covers 11 T cell receptor beta chains from one sample sequenced in a study of OX40 agonist ivuxolimab in advanced cancers. Repertoires were generated with immunoSEQ multiplex PCR, while TCRdb's copy carries only in-frame clones and drops some. The table has tens of thousands of clones, about 86% seen once. The sequencing here drew on CD4+ or CD8+ T cells sorted from blood, taken in a trial of the OX40 agonist ivuxolimab. Receptors were obtained from an adult with an advanced solid tumor such as melanoma, head and neck, liver or kidney cancer.

The chain joins TRBV18 to TRBJ2-7, with 11 bases aligning to TRBD1. V lost 3 bases, J lost 2 bases, and 6 bases stayed unmatched. The CDR3 runs to 16 residues. CDR1 and CDR2 from the germline V gene are KGHSH and LQKENI. The CDR3: CASSPAGGQGAYEQYF. The CDR3 region has the DNA TGTGCCAGCTCACCCGCTGGGGGACAGGGGGCCTACGAGCAGTACTTC.

J is TRBJ2-3 and V is TRBV10-3, with 10 bases matching TRBD1. The junction had 13 bases not matched to a gene; V was cut back by 4 bases and J by 0 bases. This CDR3 contains 19 residues. Germline assignment: CDR1 ENHRY and CDR2 SYGVKD. DNA for the CDR3: TGTGCCATCAGTGGAAGAGGACAGGGGGTGCCTCACAGCACAGATACGCAGTATTTT. It is translated as CAISGRGQGVPHSTDTQYF.

The chain has TRBV25-1 and TRBJ1-1; D gene unclear. This CDR3 is 13 amino acids long. Between the trimmed V and J ends, which lost 10 bases and 0 bases, there was a span of 12 bases. CDR1 is MGHDK and CDR2 is SYGVNS in the germline V gene. The CDR3 DNA reads as TGTGCCACCTTCGGGCAGATGAACACTGAAGCTTTCTTT. The encoded protein is CATFGQMNTEAFF.

This clone showed up just a few times. The chain has TRBV10-3 and TRBJ2-3; the D gene is possibly TRBD2 (6 bases). The V end was cut by 7 bases, the J end by 6 bases, with 23 bases between. The CDR3 consists of 16 residues. Looked up from germline, CDR1 is ENHRY and CDR2 is SYGVKD. The CDR3 reads CAIMGERRGARDTQYF. CDR3 DNA: TGTGCCATCATGGGGGAAAGGCGGGGAGCCAGGGATACGCAGTATTTT.

The chain carries TRBV19 and TRBJ1-2, with no clear D. Deletions cut 0 bases from V and 2 bases from J, with 19 bases between. CDR3 length equals 18 residues. Per the germline V gene, CDR1 is LNHDA and CDR2 is SQIVND (reference sequence). CDR3 DNA: TGTGCCAGTAGTATAGAACCCGCGCGGGTTAGGTGGAACTATGGCTACACCTTC. It specifies CASSIEPARVRWNYGYTF.

This chain's CDR3 is CSVVPLNTEAFF. DNA for the CDR3: TGCAGCGTTGTCCCTCTGAACACTGAAGCTTTCTTT. This chain joins TRBV29-1 and TRBJ1-1, with D hard to call. Germline V gene lookup returns CDR1 SQVTM and CDR2 ANQGSEA. This CDR3 comprises 12 residues. The V end was cut by 4 bases, the J end by 0 bases, with 6 bases between.

V and J are TRBV11-2 and TRBJ1-4; maybe TRBD1 (5 bases). The V gene lost 5 bases and the J gene lost 3 bases, with 7 bases spanning the gap. The CDR3 has 13 amino acids. Germline lookup yields CDR1 SGHAT and CDR2 FQNNGV. The CDR3 here is CASSQGPNEKLFF. The CDR3 bases are TGTGCCAGCAGCCAGGGTCCTAATGAAAAACTGTTTTTT.

J is TRBJ2-5 and V is TRBV9; D might be TRBD2 (5 bases). V lost 0 bases and J 4 bases, leaving 13 bases between the germline ends. The CDR3 consists of 15 residues. The V gene's germline CDR1 is SGDLS and CDR2 YYNGEE. CDR3 sequence (DNA): TGTGCCAGCAGCGTAGAGCCGGGGAAGGGAGAGACCCAGTACTTC. Amino acid sequence: CASSVEPGKGETQYF. The variable domain in full, completed from reference TRBV9 and TRBJ2-5, reads DSGVTQTPKHLITATGQRVTLRCSPRSGDLSVYWYQQSLDQGLQFLIQYYNGEERAKGNILERFSAQQFPDLHSELNLSSLELGDSALYFCASSVEPGKGETQYFGPGTRLLVL.

The gene calls are TRBV12-2 and TRBJ2-1. TRBV12-2 is noted as a pseudogene. The CDR3 is 15 residues long. CDR3 in amino acids: CASRLVGVPYNEQFF. CDR3 nucleotide sequence: TGTGCAAGTCGCTTAGTGGGGGTTCCCTACAATGAGCAGTTCTTC.

This chain uses TRBV19 with TRBJ1-1; TRBD1 agrees at 10 bases. The germline V gene has CDR1 LNHDA and CDR2 SQIVND (reference sequence). Unmatched junction bases numbered 12, after V lost 4 bases and J lost 7 bases. The CDR3 spans 16 residues. The CDR3 protein is CASSTRDRGRVGEAFF. In DNA, the CDR3 is TGTGCCAGTAGTACTCGGGACAGGGGAAGAGTCGGTGAAGCTTTCTTT.

CDR3 DNA: TGTGCCAGCAGCTTGGAAGGCAGGGTGGGCCAGCATTTT. Its translation: CASSLEGRVGQHF. V usage is TRBV5-5 and J usage is TRBJ1-5, with D tentatively TRBD1 (5 bases). The CDR3 length is 13 residues. V lost 0 bases to trimming and J lost 12 bases, with 13 bases between them. CDR1 and CDR2 from the germline V gene are SGHKS and YYEKEE (reference sequence).